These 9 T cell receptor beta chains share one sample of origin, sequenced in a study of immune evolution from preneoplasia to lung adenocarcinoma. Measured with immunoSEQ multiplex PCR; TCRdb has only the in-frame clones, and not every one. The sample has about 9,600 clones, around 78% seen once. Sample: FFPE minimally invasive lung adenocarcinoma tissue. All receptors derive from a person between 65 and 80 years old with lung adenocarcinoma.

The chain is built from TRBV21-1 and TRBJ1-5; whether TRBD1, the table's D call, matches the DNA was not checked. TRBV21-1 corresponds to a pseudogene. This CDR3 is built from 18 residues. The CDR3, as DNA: TGTGCCAGCAGCAAAGATAGGAAAGAGACAGGACGCAATCAGCCCCAGCATTTT. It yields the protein CASSKDRKETGRNQPQHF.

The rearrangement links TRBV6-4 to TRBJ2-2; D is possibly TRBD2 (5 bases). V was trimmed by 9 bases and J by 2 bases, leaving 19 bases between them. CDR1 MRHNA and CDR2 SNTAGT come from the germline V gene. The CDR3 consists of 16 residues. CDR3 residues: CASRRFGSDNTGELFF. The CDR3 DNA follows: TGTGCCAGTAGAAGATTCGGTAGCGATAACACCGGGGAGCTGTTTTTT.

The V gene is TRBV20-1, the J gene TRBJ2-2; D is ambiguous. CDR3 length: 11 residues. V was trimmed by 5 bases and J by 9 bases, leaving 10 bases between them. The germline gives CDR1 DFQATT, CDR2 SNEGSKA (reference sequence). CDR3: CSAEFKRELFF. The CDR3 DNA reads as TGCAGTGCTGAATTTAAGAGGGAGCTGTTTTTT.

This CDR3 reads CASSPRLLVVKETQYF. CDR3 DNA: TGTGCCAGCAGCCCTAGATTACTAGTGGTAAAAGAGACCCAGTACTTC. This rearrangement joins TRBV7-2 to TRBJ2-5; the D gene is possibly TRBD2 (5 bases). Germline CDR1 and CDR2: SGHTA and FQGNSA. This CDR3 region has 16 residues. V gave up 5 bases and J gave up 3 bases, with 19 bases separating them.

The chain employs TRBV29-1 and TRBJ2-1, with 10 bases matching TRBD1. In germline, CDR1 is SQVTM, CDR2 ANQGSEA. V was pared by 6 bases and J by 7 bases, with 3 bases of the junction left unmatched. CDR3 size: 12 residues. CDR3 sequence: CSVRQGANEQFF. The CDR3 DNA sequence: TGCAGCGTAAGACAGGGGGCAAATGAGCAGTTCTTC.

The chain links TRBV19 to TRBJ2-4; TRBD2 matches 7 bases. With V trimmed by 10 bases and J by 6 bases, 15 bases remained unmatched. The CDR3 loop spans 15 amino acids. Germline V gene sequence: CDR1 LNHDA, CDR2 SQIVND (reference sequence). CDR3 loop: CATLSWGGDGNIQYF. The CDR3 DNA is TGTGCCACCCTCTCCTGGGGAGGGGACGGAAACATTCAGTACTTC.

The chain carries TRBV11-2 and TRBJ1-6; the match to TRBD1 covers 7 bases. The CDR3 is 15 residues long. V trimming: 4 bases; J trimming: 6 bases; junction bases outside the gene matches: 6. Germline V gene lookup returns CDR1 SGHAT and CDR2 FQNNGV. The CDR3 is CASSWTGFGNSPLHF. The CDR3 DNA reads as TGTGCCAGCAGCTGGACAGGTTTTGGTAATTCACCCCTCCACTTT.

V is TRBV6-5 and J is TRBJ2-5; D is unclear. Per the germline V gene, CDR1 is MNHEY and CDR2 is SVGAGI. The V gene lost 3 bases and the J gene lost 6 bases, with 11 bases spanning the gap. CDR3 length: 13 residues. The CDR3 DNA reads TGTGCCAGCAGTTATAAGGGTGGGAAGACCCAGTACTTC. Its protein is CASSYKGGKTQYF.

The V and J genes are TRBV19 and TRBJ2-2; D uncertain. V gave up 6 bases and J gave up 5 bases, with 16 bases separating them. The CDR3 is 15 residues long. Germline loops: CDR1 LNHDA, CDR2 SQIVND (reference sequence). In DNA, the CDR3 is TGTGCCAGTAGCCTTGCAGCCGGAGTGACCGGGGAGCTGTTTTTT. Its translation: CASSLAAGVTGELFF.